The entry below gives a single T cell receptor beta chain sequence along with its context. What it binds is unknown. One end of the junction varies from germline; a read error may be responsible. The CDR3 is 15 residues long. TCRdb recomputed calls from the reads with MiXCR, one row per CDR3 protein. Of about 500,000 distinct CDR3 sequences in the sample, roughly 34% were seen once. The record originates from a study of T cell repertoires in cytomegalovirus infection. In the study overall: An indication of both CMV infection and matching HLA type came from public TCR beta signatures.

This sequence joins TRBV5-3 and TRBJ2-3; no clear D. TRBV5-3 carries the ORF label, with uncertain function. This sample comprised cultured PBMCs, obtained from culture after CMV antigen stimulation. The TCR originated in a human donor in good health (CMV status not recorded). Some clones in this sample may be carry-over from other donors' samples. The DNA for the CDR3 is TGTGCCAGCAGCTTGTCCACTGCGCATACAGATATGCAGTATTTT. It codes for CASSLSTAHTDMQYF.